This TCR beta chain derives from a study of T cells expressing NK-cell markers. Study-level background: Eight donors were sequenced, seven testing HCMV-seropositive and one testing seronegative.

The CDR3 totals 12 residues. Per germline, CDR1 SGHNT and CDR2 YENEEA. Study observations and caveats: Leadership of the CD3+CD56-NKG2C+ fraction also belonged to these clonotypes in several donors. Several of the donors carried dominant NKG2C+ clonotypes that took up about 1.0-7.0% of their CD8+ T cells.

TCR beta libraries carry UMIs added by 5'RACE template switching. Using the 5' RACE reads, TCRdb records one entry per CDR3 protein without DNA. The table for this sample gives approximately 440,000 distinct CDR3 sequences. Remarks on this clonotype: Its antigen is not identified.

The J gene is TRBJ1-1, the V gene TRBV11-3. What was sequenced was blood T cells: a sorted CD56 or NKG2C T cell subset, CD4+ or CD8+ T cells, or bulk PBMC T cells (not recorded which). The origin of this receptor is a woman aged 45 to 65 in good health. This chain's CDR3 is CASSALVTEAFF.